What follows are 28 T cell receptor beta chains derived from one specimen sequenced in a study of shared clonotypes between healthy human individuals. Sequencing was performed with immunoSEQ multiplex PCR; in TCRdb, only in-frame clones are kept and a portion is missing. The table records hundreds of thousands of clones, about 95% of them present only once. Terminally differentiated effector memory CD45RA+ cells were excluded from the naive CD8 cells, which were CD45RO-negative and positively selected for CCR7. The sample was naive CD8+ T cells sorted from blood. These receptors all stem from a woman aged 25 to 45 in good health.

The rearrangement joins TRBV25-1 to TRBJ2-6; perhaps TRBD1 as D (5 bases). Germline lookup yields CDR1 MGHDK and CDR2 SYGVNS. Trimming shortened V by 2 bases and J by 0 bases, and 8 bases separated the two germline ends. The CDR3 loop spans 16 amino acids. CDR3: CASSEQGSSGANVLTF. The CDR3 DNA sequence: TGTGCCAGCAGTGAACAGGGAAGCTCTGGGGCCAACGTCCTGACTTTC.

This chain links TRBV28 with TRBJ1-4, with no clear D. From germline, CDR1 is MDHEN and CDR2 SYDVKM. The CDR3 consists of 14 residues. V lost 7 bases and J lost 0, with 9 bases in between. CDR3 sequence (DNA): TGTGCCAGCACCCAGGTGACAACTAATGAAAAACTGTTTTTT. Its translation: CASTQVTTNEKLFF.

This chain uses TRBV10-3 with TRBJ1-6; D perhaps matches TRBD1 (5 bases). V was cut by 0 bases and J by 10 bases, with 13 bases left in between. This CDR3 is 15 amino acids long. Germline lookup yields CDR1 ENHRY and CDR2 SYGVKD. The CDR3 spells CAISESRGRGSPLHF. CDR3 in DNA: TGTGCCATCAGTGAGTCAAGGGGACGCGGCTCACCCCTCCACTTT.

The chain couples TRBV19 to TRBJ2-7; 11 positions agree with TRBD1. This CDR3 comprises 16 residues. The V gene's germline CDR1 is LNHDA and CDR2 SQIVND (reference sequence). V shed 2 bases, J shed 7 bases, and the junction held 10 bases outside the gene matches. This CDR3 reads CASSILPGTGGYEQYF. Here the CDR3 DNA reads TGTGCCAGTAGTATACTTCCTGGGACAGGGGGGTATGAGCAGTACTTC.

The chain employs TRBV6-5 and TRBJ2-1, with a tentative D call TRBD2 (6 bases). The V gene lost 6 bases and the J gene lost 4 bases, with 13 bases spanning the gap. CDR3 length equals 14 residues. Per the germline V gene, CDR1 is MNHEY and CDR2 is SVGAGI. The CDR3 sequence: CASSRRGGYNEQFF. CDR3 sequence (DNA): TGTGCCAGCAGCCGGAGGGGTGGGTACAATGAGCAGTTCTTC.

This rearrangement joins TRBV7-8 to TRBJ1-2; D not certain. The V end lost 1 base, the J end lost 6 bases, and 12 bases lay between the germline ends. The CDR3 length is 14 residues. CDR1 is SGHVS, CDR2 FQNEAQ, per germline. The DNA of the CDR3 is TGTGCCAGCAGCTTAGGCAGCCGACGTAATGGCTACACCTTC. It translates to CASSLGSRRNGYTF.

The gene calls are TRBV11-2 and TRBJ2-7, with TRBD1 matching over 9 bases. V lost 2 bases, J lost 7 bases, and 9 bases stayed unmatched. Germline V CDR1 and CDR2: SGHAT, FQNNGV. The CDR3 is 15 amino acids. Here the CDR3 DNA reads TGTGCCAGCAGCTTAACCACCGGGACAGGGAGTGAGCAGTACTTC. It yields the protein CASSLTTGTGSEQYF.

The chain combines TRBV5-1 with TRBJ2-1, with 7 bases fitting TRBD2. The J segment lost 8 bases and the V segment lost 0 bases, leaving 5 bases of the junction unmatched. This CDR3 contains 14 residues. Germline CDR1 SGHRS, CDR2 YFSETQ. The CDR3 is CASSLGEGLDEQFF. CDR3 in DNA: TGCGCCAGCAGCTTGGGGGAGGGCCTCGATGAGCAGTTCTTC.

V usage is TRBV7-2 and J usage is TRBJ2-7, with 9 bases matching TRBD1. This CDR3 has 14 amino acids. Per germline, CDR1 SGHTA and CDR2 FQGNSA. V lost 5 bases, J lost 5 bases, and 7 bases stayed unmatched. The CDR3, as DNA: TGTGCCAGCAGCGTCTCCGGGACAGGGAACGAGCAGTACTTC. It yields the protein CASSVSGTGNEQYF.

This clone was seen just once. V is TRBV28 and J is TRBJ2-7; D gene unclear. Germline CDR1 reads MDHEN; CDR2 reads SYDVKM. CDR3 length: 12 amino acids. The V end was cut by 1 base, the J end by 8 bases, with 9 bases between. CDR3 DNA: TGTGCCAGCAGTTTATTAGGGCGGAAGCAGTACTTC. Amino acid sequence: CASSLLGRKQYF.

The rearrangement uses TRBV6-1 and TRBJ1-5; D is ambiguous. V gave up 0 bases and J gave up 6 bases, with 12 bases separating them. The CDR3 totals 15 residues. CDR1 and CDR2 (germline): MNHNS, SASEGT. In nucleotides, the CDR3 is TGTGCCAGCAGTGAAGCGCTAGGGTTGAGTCAGCCCCAGCATTTT. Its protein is CASSEALGLSQPQHF.

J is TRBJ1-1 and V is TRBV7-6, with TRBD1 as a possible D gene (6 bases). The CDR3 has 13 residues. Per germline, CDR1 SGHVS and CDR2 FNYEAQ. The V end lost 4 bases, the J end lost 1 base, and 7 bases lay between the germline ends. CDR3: CASSSQGNTEAFF. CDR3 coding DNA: TGTGCCAGCAGCTCACAGGGGAACACTGAAGCTTTCTTT.

The CDR3 reads CASSVGTGSTLYQETQYF. The CDR3 DNA reads as TGTGCCAGCAGCGTAGGGACAGGGTCGACCCTGTACCAAGAGACCCAGTACTTC. V is TRBV9 and J is TRBJ2-5; 8 bases line up with TRBD1. With 0 bases clipped from V and 0 bases from J, the junction kept 10 bases outside the gene matches. The CDR3 runs 18 residues. Germline assignment: CDR1 SGDLS and CDR2 YYNGEE.

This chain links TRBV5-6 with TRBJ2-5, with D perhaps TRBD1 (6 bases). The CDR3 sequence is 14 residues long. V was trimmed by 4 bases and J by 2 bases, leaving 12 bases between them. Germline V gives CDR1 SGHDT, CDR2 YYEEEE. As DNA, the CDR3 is TGTGCCAGCAGCGTGGACAGATCACAAGAGACCCAGTACTTC. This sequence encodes CASSVDRSQETQYF.

The CDR3 here is CASSRDRGSTGELFF. CDR3 sequence (DNA): TGTGCCAGCAGCCGGGACAGGGGGAGCACCGGGGAGCTGTTTTTT. V usage is TRBV7-9 and J usage is TRBJ2-2, with 11 bases lining up with TRBD1. The CDR3 sequence is 15 residues long. Looked up from germline, CDR1 is SEHNR and CDR2 is FQNEAQ (reference sequence). The junction had 3 bases not matched to a gene; V was cut back by 5 bases and J by 4 bases.

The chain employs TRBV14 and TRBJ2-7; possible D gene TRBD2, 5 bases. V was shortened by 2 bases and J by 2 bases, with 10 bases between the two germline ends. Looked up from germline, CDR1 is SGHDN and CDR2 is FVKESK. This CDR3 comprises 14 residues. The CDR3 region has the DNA TGTGCCAGCAGCCAACGTGGACTCGCCTACGAGCAGTACTTC. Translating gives CASSQRGLAYEQYF.

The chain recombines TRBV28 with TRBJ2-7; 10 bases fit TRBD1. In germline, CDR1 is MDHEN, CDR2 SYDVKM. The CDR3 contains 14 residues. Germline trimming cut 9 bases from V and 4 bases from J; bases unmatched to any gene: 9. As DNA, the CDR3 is TGTGCCAGTGGCGGGACAGGGGTTCTGTACGAGCAGTACTTC. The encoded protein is CASGGTGVLYEQYF.

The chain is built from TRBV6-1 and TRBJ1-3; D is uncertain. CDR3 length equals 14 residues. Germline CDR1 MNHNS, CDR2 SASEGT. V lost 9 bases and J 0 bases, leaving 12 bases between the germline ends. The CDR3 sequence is CASQVWFSGNTIYF. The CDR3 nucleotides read TGTGCCAGTCAAGTTTGGTTCTCTGGAAACACCATATATTTT.

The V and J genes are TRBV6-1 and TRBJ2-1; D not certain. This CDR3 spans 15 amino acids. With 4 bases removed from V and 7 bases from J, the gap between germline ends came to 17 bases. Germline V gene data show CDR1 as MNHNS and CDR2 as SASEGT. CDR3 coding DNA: TGTGCCAGCAGTGTATCTAGGGCCGCCGGGAATGAGCAGTTCTTC. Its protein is CASSVSRAAGNEQFF.

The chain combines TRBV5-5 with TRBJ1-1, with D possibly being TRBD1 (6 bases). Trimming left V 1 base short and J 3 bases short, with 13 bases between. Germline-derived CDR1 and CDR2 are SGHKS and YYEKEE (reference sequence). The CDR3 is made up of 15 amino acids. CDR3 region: CASSLRVQGYTEAFF. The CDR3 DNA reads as TGTGCCAGCAGCTTGAGGGTACAGGGTTACACTGAAGCTTTCTTT.

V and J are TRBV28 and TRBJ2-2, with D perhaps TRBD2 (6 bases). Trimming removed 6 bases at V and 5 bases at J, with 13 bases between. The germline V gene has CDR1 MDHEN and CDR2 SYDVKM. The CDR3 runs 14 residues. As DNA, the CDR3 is TGTGCCAGCAGCCAGACTAGTTTAACCGGGGAGCTGTTTTTT. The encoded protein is CASSQTSLTGELFF.

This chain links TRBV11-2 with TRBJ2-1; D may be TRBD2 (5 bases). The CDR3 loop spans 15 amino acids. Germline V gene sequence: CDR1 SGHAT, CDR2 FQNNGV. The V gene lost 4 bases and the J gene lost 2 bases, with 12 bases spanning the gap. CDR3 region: CASSSNEGTYNEQFF. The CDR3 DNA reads TGTGCCAGCAGCTCAAATGAGGGAACCTACAATGAGCAGTTCTTC.

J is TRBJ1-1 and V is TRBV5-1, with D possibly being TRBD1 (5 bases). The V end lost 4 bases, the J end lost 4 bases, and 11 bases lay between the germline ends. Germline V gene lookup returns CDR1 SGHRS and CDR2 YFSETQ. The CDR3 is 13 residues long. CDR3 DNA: TGCGCCAGCAGCCCCGGCGGGGCCACTGAAGCTTTCTTT. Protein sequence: CASSPGGATEAFF.

For the CDR3, the DNA is TGTGCCAGCACTCTGGACAGTTCCTACAATGAGCAGTTCTTC. As protein: CASTLDSSYNEQFF. The chain couples TRBV28 to TRBJ2-1, with a possible D match to TRBD1 (6 bases). The CDR3 has 14 amino acids. V was pared by 7 bases and J by 1 base, with 11 bases between. CDR1 MDHEN and CDR2 SYDVKM come from the germline V gene.

The CDR3 sequence: CASSYDGQPNEKLFF. Written as DNA, the CDR3 is TGTGCCAGCAGCTACGACGGACAACCTAATGAAAAACTGTTTTTT. This chain uses TRBV7-9 with TRBJ1-4; a weak D match, TRBD1 (5 bases). V gave up 4 bases and J gave up 3 bases, with 12 bases separating them. CDR1 is SEHNR and CDR2 is FQNEAQ in the germline V gene (reference sequence). The CDR3 is 15 residues long.

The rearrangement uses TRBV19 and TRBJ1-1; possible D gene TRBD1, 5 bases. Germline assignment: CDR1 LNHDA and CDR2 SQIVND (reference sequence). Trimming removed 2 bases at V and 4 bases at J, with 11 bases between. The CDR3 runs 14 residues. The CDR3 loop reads CASSIWGKGTEAFF. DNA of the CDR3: TGTGCCAGTAGTATATGGGGGAAAGGCACTGAAGCTTTCTTT.

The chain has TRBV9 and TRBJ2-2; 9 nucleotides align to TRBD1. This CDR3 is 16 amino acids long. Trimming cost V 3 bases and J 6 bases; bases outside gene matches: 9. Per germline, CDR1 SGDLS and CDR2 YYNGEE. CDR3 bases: TGTGCCAGCAGCGGGGGGCGGGACAGGGTCTCCGGGGAGCTGTTTTTT. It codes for CASSGGRDRVSGELFF. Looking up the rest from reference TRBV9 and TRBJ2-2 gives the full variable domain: DSGVTQTPKHLITATGQRVTLRCSPRSGDLSVYWYQQSLDQGLQFLIQYYNGEERAKGNILERFSAQQFPDLHSELNLSSLELGDSALYFCASSGGRDRVSGELFFGEGSRLTVL.

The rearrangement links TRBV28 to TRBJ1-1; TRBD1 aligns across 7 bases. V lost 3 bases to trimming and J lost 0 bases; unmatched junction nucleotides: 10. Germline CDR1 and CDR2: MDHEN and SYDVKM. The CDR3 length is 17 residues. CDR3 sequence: CASSFTHRGQMNTEAFF. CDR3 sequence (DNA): TGTGCCAGCAGTTTCACCCACAGGGGTCAAATGAACACTGAAGCTTTCTTT.